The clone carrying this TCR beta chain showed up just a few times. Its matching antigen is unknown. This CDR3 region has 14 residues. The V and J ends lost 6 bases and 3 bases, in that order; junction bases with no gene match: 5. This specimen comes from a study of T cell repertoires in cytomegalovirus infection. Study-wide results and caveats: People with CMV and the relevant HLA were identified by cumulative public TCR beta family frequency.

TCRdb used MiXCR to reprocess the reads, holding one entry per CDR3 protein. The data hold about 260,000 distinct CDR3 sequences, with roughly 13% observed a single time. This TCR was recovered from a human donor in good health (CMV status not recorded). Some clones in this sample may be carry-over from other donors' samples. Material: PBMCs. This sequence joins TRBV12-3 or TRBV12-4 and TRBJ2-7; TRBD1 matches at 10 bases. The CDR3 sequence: CASRRQGANYEQYF. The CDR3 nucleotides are TGTGCCAGCAGAAGACAGGGGGCCAACTACGAGCAGTACTTC.